This TCR beta chain comes out of a study of cytomegalovirus exposure and HLA in healthy donors. Study as a whole: Earlier findings included about 120 million unique TCR beta sequences obtained from around 180 million T cells.

This clone showed up just once. Its antigen is currently unknown. Study results and limitations: In most subjects, TCR beta sequences reportedly gave accurate predictions of HLA-A and HLA-B alleles.

Use of 60 Vbeta and 13 Jbeta primers characterized the PCR. Assay used: immunoSEQ multiplex PCR; TCRdb lists only in-frame clones, some missing. The sample contains approximately 110,000 clones, 77% of which appear only once. With 5 bases clipped from V and 1 base from J, the junction kept 4 bases outside the gene matches. The CDR3 length is 13 residues. Germline V gene sequence: CDR1 SQVTM, CDR2 ANQGSEA. The sequenced sample was PBMCs. The TCR comes from a human donor in good health. V usage is TRBV29-1 and J usage is TRBJ1-2, with TRBD1 matching 7 bases. CDR3 DNA: TGCAGCGTTACCGGGACAGTTAACTATGGCTACACCTTC. Encoded protein: CSVTGTVNYGYTF. Looking up the rest from reference TRBV29-1 and TRBJ1-2 gives the full variable domain: SAVISQKPSRDICQRGTSLTIQCQVDSQVTMMFWYRQQPGQSLTLIATANQGSEATYESGFVIDKFPISRPNLTFSTLTVSNMSPEDSSIYLCSVTGTVNYGYTFGSGTRLTVV.